The rows below give T cell receptor beta chains drawn from one sample of a study of cytomegalovirus exposure and HLA in healthy donors. Clones were sequenced by immunoSEQ multiplex PCR, and TCRdb holds only the in-frame ones, with some missing. The repertoire holds 99,000 or so clones, 76% seen once, with more than 6.5% in the top ten. The sequencing input was PBMCs. The receptors come from a man aged 40-50 years in good health and CMV-seropositive. The CDR3 runs from the conserved cysteine through the conserved F or W. Fields, in order: D gene, J gene, V gene, clone size, CDR3 DNA, CDR3 protein. The D gene is left open where the match is weak. Where a row states a size, it is once, few, many or the class of an expanded clone; other rows omit it.

D: -; J: TRBJ1-5; V: TRBV18; size: -; DNA: TGTGCCAGCTCATCAGGGGCGCGGGATCAGCCCCAGCATTTT; CDR3: CASSSGARDQPQHF
D: TRBD1; J: TRBJ2-7; V: TRBV11-2; size: -; DNA: TGTGCCAGCAGCTTAGTTCAGGGTTCGACAGGGATAGGCGAGCAGTACTTC; CDR3: CASSLVQGSTGIGEQYF
D: -; J: TRBJ1-2; V: TRBV28; size: -; DNA: TGTGCCAGCACTTATGACAGTTCCTATGGCTACACCTTC; CDR3: CASTYDSSYGYTF
D: -; J: TRBJ1-2; V: TRBV5-5; size: -; DNA: TGTGCCAGCAGGTCAGGACAGCCCGGTCGGTTTGGCTACACCTTC; CDR3: CASRSGQPGRFGYTF
D: -; J: TRBJ2-7; V: TRBV7-7; size: -; DNA: TGTGCTAGCAGCTTAGCGGCAGGGCGCGAGCAGTACTTC; CDR3: CASSLAAGREQYF
D: -; J: TRBJ1-3; V: TRBV5-1; size: few; DNA: TGCGCCAGCAGTTCGGCAGGATCTGGAAACACCATATATTTT; CDR3: CASSSAGSGNTIYF
D: -; J: TRBJ2-7; V: TRBV6-1; size: -; DNA: TGTGCCAGCATCCAAAGGGAGTACGAGCAGTACTTC; CDR3: CASIQREYEQYF
D: TRBD1; J: TRBJ2-5; V: TRBV6-1; size: -; DNA: TGTGCCAGCAGTGAGACAGGGGGGCAAGAGACCCAGTACTTC; CDR3: CASSETGGQETQYF
D: TRBD1; J: TRBJ1-2; V: TRBV7-9; size: once; DNA: TGTGCCAGCAGTTCGGACAGGGTGAAGGTCAACTATGGCTACACCTTC; CDR3: CASSSDRVKVNYGYTF
D: TRBD1; J: TRBJ2-5; V: TRBV13; size: -; DNA: TGTGCCAGCAGCGCCGGACAGGGGAAGTTAAAGACCCAGTACTTC; CDR3: CASSAGQGKLKTQYF
D: -; J: TRBJ2-1; V: TRBV1; size: -; DNA: TGCACCAGCAGCCAGGTCGGACTAGCGGGAGGCAATGAGCAGTTCTTC; CDR3: CTSSQVGLAGGNEQFF
D: -; J: TRBJ2-2; V: TRBV28; size: -; DNA: TGTGCCAGCAGACGCAGGGTGTCAAACACCGGGGAGCTGTTTTTT; CDR3: CASRRRVSNTGELFF
D: -; J: TRBJ1-1; V: TRBV7-9; size: -; DNA: TGTGCCAGCAGCCAGCGACAGGTTGTTAACACTGAAGCTTTCTTT; CDR3: CASSQRQVVNTEAFF
D: -; J: TRBJ2-3; V: TRBV28; size: few; DNA: TGTGCCAGCAGTGCCCCGACAGCTCACACAGATACGCAGTATTTT; CDR3: CASSAPTAHTDTQYF
D: TRBD1; J: TRBJ2-7; V: TRBV19; size: -; DNA: TGTGCCAGTAGTATAGATCGCAACAGGGGGTCCTACGAGCAGTACTTC; CDR3: CASSIDRNRGSYEQYF
D: -; J: TRBJ2-5; V: TRBV29-1; size: -; DNA: TGCAGCGTTGGACAGATGGGGGAGACCCAGTACTTC; CDR3: CSVGQMGETQYF
D: -; J: TRBJ2-1; V: TRBV5-6; size: -; DNA: TGTGCCAGCAGCTTTCGCTCGCGAGTTGATGAGCAGTTCTTC; CDR3: CASSFRSRVDEQFF
D: -; J: TRBJ2-1; V: TRBV10-3; size: -; DNA: TGTGCCATCAACGGGGAGACCAATGAGCAGTTCTTC; CDR3: CAINGETNEQFF
D: TRBD2; J: TRBJ2-1; V: TRBV4-1; size: -; DNA: TGCGCCAGCAGCCAAGTAGGACTAGCGGGCTACAATGAGCAGTTCTTC; CDR3: CASSQVGLAGYNEQFF
D: TRBD1; J: TRBJ2-3; V: TRBV6-5; size: -; DNA: TGTGCCAGCAGTTCCCTCGGACAGGGAAATCCAGATACGCAGTATTTT; CDR3: CASSSLGQGNPDTQYF
D: TRBD1; J: TRBJ1-1; V: TRBV5-1; size: -; DNA: TGCGTCTGGTGGCAGGGGGCGACTTTGAACACTGAAGCTTTCTTT; CDR3: CVWWQGATLNTEAFF
D: TRBD2; J: TRBJ2-1; V: TRBV7-8; size: -; DNA: TGTGCCAGCAGCTTAGGGGCCCTGGCGAGCGGGAGGGGCAATGAGCAGTTCTTC; CDR3: CASSLGALASGRGNEQFF
D: -; J: TRBJ1-4; V: TRBV5-5; size: -; DNA: TGTGCCAGCAGCCCTTACGCAGGGGCGGGTAATGAAAAACTGTTTTTT; CDR3: CASSPYAGAGNEKLFF
D: -; J: TRBJ2-6; V: TRBV7-3; size: -; DNA: TGTGCCAGCAGCTTAGGGAGTTCTGGGGCCAACGTCCTGACTTTC; CDR3: CASSLGSSGANVLTF
D: -; J: TRBJ2-1; V: TRBV10-3; size: -; DNA: TGTGCCATCAGTGACCACAGGGTTCTGGGCAATGAGCAGTTCTTC; CDR3: CAISDHRVLGNEQFF
D: TRBD1; J: TRBJ2-6; V: TRBV4-1; size: few; DNA: TGCGCCAGCAGCCGGGGACAGGGGGCTACGGGGGCCAACGTCCTGACTTTC; CDR3: CASSRGQGATGANVLTF
D: TRBD1; J: TRBJ1-2; V: TRBV6-1; size: few; DNA: TGTGCCAGCAGTGACCCGGCAAGGGACAGATTTACCTATGGCTACACCTTC; CDR3: CASSDPARDRFTYGYTF
D: -; J: TRBJ1-1; V: TRBV29-1; size: -; DNA: TGCAGCGTTAACCAGGGCGAAAACACTGAAGCTTTCTTT; CDR3: CSVNQGENTEAFF
D: -; J: TRBJ2-7; V: TRBV7-2; size: -; DNA: TGTGCCAGCAGCTTAGTTGGTGGAGAGGGCTACGAGCAGTACTTC; CDR3: CASSLVGGEGYEQYF
D: -; J: TRBJ2-7; V: TRBV27; size: -; DNA: TGTGCCAGCAGTACCGTACCCGGGTCTGGGGAGCAGTACTTC; CDR3: CASSTVPGSGEQYF
D: TRBD1; J: TRBJ1-2; V: TRBV15; size: -; DNA: TGTGCCACCAGCAGAGATCGGGAGACAGGGACGGGGAACTATGGCTACACCTTC; CDR3: CATSRDRETGTGNYGYTF
D: TRBD1; J: TRBJ2-7; V: TRBV7-2; size: -; DNA: TGTGCCAGCAGCTTTCCGGGACAGGGGAACGAGCAGTACTTC; CDR3: CASSFPGQGNEQYF
D: -; J: TRBJ1-6; V: TRBV18; size: -; DNA: TGTGCCAGCTCACCATCTCAGGGAAATTCACCCCTCCACTTT; CDR3: CASSPSQGNSPLHF
D: -; J: TRBJ2-7; V: TRBV28; size: -; DNA: TGTGCCAGCTCATCCGGGTCTAAGAGCTACGAGCAGTACTTC; CDR3: CASSSGSKSYEQYF
D: -; J: TRBJ2-5; V: TRBV11-3; size: -; DNA: TGTGCCAGCAGCCGCGCAGGGCGAGAGACCCAGTACTTC; CDR3: CASSRAGRETQYF
D: -; J: TRBJ2-7; V: TRBV19; size: few; DNA: TGTGCCAGTAGTATTTATATAGGGCCGGGAGTGTCCAACGAGCAGTACTTC; CDR3: CASSIYIGPGVSNEQYF
D: TRBD1; J: TRBJ1-1; V: TRBV29-1; size: -; DNA: TGCAGCGCCGTGGGACAGATGAACACTGAAGCTTTCTTT; CDR3: CSAVGQMNTEAFF
D: -; J: TRBJ1-5; V: TRBV10-3; size: -; DNA: TGTGCCATCCACGAGAGGCCAGATCAGCCCCAGCATTTT; CDR3: CAIHERPDQPQHF
D: -; J: TRBJ2-1; V: TRBV5-1; size: -; DNA: TGCGCCAGCAGCTTGGTATTAGACAATTACAATGAGCAGTTCTTC; CDR3: CASSLVLDNYNEQFF
D: TRBD1; J: TRBJ2-7; V: TRBV6-5; size: -; DNA: TGTGCCAGCAGTTACAGGCAGGGGGCGCGCGAGCAGTACTTC; CDR3: CASSYRQGAREQYF
D: -; J: TRBJ2-7; V: TRBV7-2; size: -; DNA: TGTGCCAGCAGCTCATTTACTACTAGTCAGGCCGAGCAGTACTTC; CDR3: CASSSFTTSQAEQYF
D: -; J: TRBJ2-7; V: TRBV19; size: -; DNA: TGTGCCAGTAGTATAGACGGGGGACCTTACGAGCAGTACTTC; CDR3: CASSIDGGPYEQYF
D: -; J: TRBJ2-5; V: TRBV5-6; size: -; DNA: TGTGCCAGCAGCTTGGCGAGGGAGACCCAGTACTTC; CDR3: CASSLARETQYF
D: TRBD1; J: TRBJ1-2; V: TRBV28; size: -; DNA: TGTGCCAGCAGTTTACGCAGGGGGAATGGCTACACCTTC; CDR3: CASSLRRGNGYTF
D: TRBD2; J: TRBJ2-7; V: TRBV28; size: once; DNA: TGTGCCAGCAGTTTGAGTAATAGCGGGACCTACGAGCAGTACTTC; CDR3: CASSLSNSGTYEQYF
D: -; J: TRBJ1-2; V: TRBV4-1; size: -; DNA: TGCGCCAGCAGCCAAGTCGGGGGGGAGTTTAACTATGGCTACACCTTC; CDR3: CASSQVGGEFNYGYTF
D: -; J: TRBJ1-2; V: TRBV7-9; size: -; DNA: TGTGCCAGCAGCGAAACCGGGACGCCCCGGGGGACCTTC; CDR3: CASSETGTPRGTF
D: -; J: TRBJ2-7; V: TRBV25-1; size: -; DNA: TGTGCCAGCGGCTCGACTAGCTACGAGCAGTACTTC; CDR3: CASGSTSYEQYF
D: TRBD1; J: TRBJ1-6; V: TRBV5-4; size: -; DNA: TGTGCCAGCAGCGAGGACAGGTCGAGGGGCTATAATTCACCCCTCCACTTT; CDR3: CASSEDRSRGYNSPLHF
D: -; J: TRBJ2-5; V: TRBV5-4; size: -; DNA: TGTGCCAGCAGCTTTGACTGGGAAGAGACCCAGTACTTC; CDR3: CASSFDWEETQYF
D: TRBD2; J: TRBJ2-7; V: TRBV28; size: -; DNA: TGTGCCAGCAGCAGGCAGGATAGTAGCGGGAGATCCGAGCAGTACTTC; CDR3: CASSRQDSSGRSEQYF
D: -; J: TRBJ2-5; V: TRBV25-1; size: -; DNA: TGTGCCAGCAGTGAATACATGGGGCGCGAGACCCAGTACTTC; CDR3: CASSEYMGRETQYF
D: -; J: TRBJ1-2; V: TRBV9; size: -; DNA: TGTGCCAGCAGCGCCGGAGACTTCTATGGCTACACCTTC; CDR3: CASSAGDFYGYTF